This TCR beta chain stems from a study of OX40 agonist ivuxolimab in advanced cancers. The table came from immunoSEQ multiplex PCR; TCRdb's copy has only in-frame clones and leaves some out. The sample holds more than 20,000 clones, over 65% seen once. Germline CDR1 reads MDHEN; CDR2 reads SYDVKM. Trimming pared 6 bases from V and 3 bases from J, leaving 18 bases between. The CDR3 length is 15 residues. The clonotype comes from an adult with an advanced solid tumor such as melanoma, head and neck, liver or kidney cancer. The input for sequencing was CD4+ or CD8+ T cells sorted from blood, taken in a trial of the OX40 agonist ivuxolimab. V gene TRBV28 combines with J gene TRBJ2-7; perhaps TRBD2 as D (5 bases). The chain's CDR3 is CASRDPLSVDYEQYF. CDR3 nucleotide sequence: TGTGCCAGCAGGGACCCCCTTAGCGTAGACTACGAGCAGTACTTC. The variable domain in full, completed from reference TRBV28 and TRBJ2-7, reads DVKVTQSSRYLVKRTGEKVFLECVQDMDHENMFWYRQDPGLGLRLIYFSYDVKMKEKGDIPEGYSVSREKKERFSLILESASTNQTSMYLCASRDPLSVDYEQYFGPGTRLTVT.